This passage covers 16 T cell receptor beta chains from one sample sequenced in a study of T cells in Graves' hyperthyroidism and ophthalmopathy. The source material, RNA transcripts, was used to amplify TCR beta CDR3 regions. First-round RT-PCR of the TCR CDR3 relied on the HTBI primer set. One entry per CDR3 protein, called by TCRdb with MiXCR from the multiplex PCR reads. The sample shows 600,000 or so distinct CDR3 sequences, 12% to 15% of them seen only once. Input material: blood. The receptors were sampled from a woman aged 18-29 years with Graves' ophthalmopathy.

This clonotype was counted many times. DNA for the CDR3: TGTGCCAGCAGTCCATCAGGGGGCCTTGGCTACGAGCAGTACTTC. It yields the protein CASSPSGGLGYEQYF. The rearrangement links TRBV12-3 or TRBV12-4 to TRBJ2-7, with 8 bases matching TRBD1. The CDR3 loop spans 15 amino acids. Trimming took 5 bases from V and 3 from J; bases not matched to a gene: 9.

This chain uses TRBV29-1 with TRBJ2-2; 9 bases line up with TRBD1. With 6 bases clipped from V and 6 bases from J, the junction kept 5 bases outside the gene matches. The CDR3 is 13 residues long. Germline V lookup: CDR1 SQVTM, CDR2 ANQGSEA. CDR3 sequence (DNA): TGCAGCGTGAGGGGACAGGGTCCCGGGGAGCTGTTTTTT. It is translated as CSVRGQGPGELFF.

This chain joins TRBV19 and TRBJ2-7, with 8 bases that match TRBD1. Germline V gene sequence: CDR1 LNHDA, CDR2 SQIVND (reference sequence). The CDR3 totals 15 residues. Losses at the gene ends were 5 bases for V and 1 base for J; bases not matched to a gene: 7. The CDR3 reads CASSVRTGISYEQYF. The CDR3 bases are TGTGCCAGTAGTGTCCGGACAGGGATTTCCTACGAGCAGTACTTC.

This clonotype showed up many times. The chain combines TRBV20-1 with TRBJ2-3; tentative D call: TRBD1 (6 bases). V shed 4 bases and J shed 1 base, with 15 bases lying between them. The germline V gene encodes CDR1 DFQATT and CDR2 SNEGSKA (reference sequence). The CDR3 is made up of 15 amino acids. CDR3 nucleotide sequence: TGCAGTGCTACTACATCGGACAGCCGCACAGATACGCAGTATTTT. Protein: CSATTSDSRTDTQYF.

This clonotype showed up just a few times. The rearrangement uses TRBV7-3 and TRBJ2-2; D is unresolved. Germline V gene sequence: CDR1 SGHTA, CDR2 FQGTGA. The CDR3 totals 13 residues. V lost 4 bases and J lost 2, with 5 bases in between. The CDR3: CASSSFNTGELFF. The CDR3 DNA follows: TGTGCCAGCAGCTCCTTTAACACCGGGGAGCTGTTTTTT.

The CDR3 DNA follows: TGCGCCAGCAGCCCGGACAAGGCGTGGGGGGAGCAGTACTTC. This translates into CASSPDKAWGEQYF. The chain links TRBV5-1 to TRBJ2-7, with D perhaps assigned TRBD1 or TRBD2 (5 bases each). With 4 bases removed from V and 7 bases from J, the gap between germline ends came to 18 bases. Germline assignment: CDR1 SGHRS and CDR2 YFSETQ. CDR3 length equals 14 residues.

Ten or more counts support this clonotype. V is TRBV2 and J is TRBJ2-5; TRBD1 is a possible D gene (6 bases). Per the germline V gene, CDR1 is SNHLY and CDR2 is FYNNEI. The CDR3 runs to 14 residues. V was cut by 5 bases and J by 5 bases, with 15 bases left in between. The CDR3 spells CASSSGTRMETQYF. CDR3 in DNA: TGTGCCAGCAGTTCCGGGACAAGGATGGAGACCCAGTACTTC.

This clonotype was detected only once. A much larger clonotype is one base distant, so this may be a read error. The chain employs TRBV7-6 and TRBJ1-1; no clear D gene. The germline V gene encodes CDR1 SGHVS and CDR2 FNYEAQ. Trimming removed 6 bases at V and 8 bases at J, with 16 bases between. This CDR3 is 13 amino acids long. CDR3 amino acids: CASSPWRRREAFF. Here the CDR3 DNA reads TGTGCCAGCAGTCCTTGGAGGCGGAGGGAAGCTTTCTTT.

This clonotype has just a few counts. The chain couples TRBV11-1 to TRBJ2-1, with 12 bases fitting TRBD2. CDR1 and CDR2 (germline): SGHAT, FQDESV (reference sequence). The ends lost 1 base at V and 6 bases at J; junction bases unmatched: 7. The CDR3 is 17 amino acids. CDR3 sequence reads: CASSLERASGRGNEQFF. CDR3 nucleotides: TGTGCCAGCAGCTTAGAAAGGGCTAGCGGGAGGGGCAATGAGCAGTTCTTC.

The chain couples TRBV19 to TRBJ2-3, with 9 nucleotides matching TRBD2. Germline V CDR1 and CDR2: LNHDA, SQIVND (reference sequence). This CDR3 is built from 18 residues. V was clipped by 6 bases and J by 0 bases; unmatched bases: 13. CDR3: CASRDPGLADASTDTQYF. The CDR3 coding sequence is TGTGCCAGTAGGGACCCGGGACTAGCAGACGCGAGCACAGATACGCAGTATTTT.

This clonotype was seen repeatedly, ten times or more. The rearrangement joins TRBV27 to TRBJ1-5; no reliable D call. Trimming removed 5 bases from V and 0 bases from J, with 17 bases in between. The length of the CDR3 is 17 residues. Germline assignment: CDR1 MNHEY and CDR2 SMNVEV (reference sequence). CDR3 DNA sequence: TGTGCCAGCAGTCCGTTAGGGATGCCATATAGCAATCAGCCCCAGCATTTT. Its protein product is CASSPLGMPYSNQPQHF.

This clonotype showed up many times. The chain employs TRBV4-2 and TRBJ1-2; TRBD1 matches 9 bases. The CDR3 spans 15 residues. Germline values: CDR1 LGHNA, CDR2 YNFKEQ. V lost 2 bases, J lost 8 bases, and 9 bases stayed unmatched. As DNA, the CDR3 is TGTGCCAGCAGCCAACCCACGGACAGGGGATTCGGCTACACCTTC. Translated: CASSQPTDRGFGYTF.

In this sample, this clonotype turned up many times. CDR3 residues: CASSPGTGWEETQYF. The CDR3 nucleotides read TGTGCCAGCAGCCCGGGGACAGGGTGGGAAGAGACCCAGTACTTC. This sequence joins TRBV7-9 and TRBJ2-5; 9 bases are shared with TRBD1. The germline CDR1 and CDR2 sequences are SEHNR and FQNEAQ (reference sequence). The ends lost 5 bases at V and 3 bases at J; junction bases unmatched: 7. This CDR3 has 15 residues.

The sample holds many counts of this clonotype. The chain employs TRBV7-2 and TRBJ2-7, with 8 bases matching TRBD2. The CDR3 has 14 amino acids. Looked up from germline, CDR1 is SGHTA and CDR2 is FQGNSA. V gave up 5 bases and J gave up 2 bases; unmatched junction bases: 5. The CDR3 nucleotides read TGTGCCAGCAGCCTCGGGGGGGGTACCTACGAGCAGTACTTC. It encodes CASSLGGGTYEQYF.

This clonotype showed up many times. The CDR3 spells CASSFGPRDEQFF. Here the CDR3 DNA reads TGTGCCAGCAGCTTTGGCCCCCGCGATGAGCAGTTCTTC. The rearrangement joins TRBV7-3 to TRBJ2-1; D gene uncertain. This CDR3 has 13 amino acids. Germline-derived CDR1 and CDR2 are SGHTA and FQGTGA. With 3 bases removed from V and 8 bases from J, the gap between germline ends came to 11 bases.

The chain links TRBV9 to TRBJ2-3; tentatively, D is TRBD2 (7 bases). From germline, CDR1 is SGDLS and CDR2 YYNGEE. The CDR3 is made up of 15 amino acids. The V and J ends lost 0 bases and 1 base respectively, with 9 bases between them. The CDR3: CASSVGEGGTDTQYF. The DNA of the CDR3 is TGTGCCAGCAGCGTAGGGGAGGGGGGCACAGATACGCAGTATTTT.